Listed below are T cell receptor beta chains from one sample, sequenced in a study of blood T cell repertoires in COVID-19. Libraries were prepared by immunoSEQ multiplex PCR; TCRdb keeps only in-frame clonotypes and omits some of them. Here the sample spans approximately 320,000 clones, around 90% being singletons. Sequenced material: PBMCs or T cells enriched from blood (not recorded which). The receptors were sampled from a man aged 55 to 70 who had recovered from COVID-19. Both conserved end residues are part of each CDR3. A D gene is named only where the DNA matches it firmly. Rows may omit the clone size; those that give it use once, few, many or a size class.

D	J	size	V	CDR3	DNA
.	TRBJ2-7	.	TRBV7-2	CASSFPRGSYEQYF	TGTGCCAGCAGCTTTCCCAGGGGATCCTACGAGCAGTACTTC
.	TRBJ2-5	.	TRBV18	CASSPGQKETQYF	TGTGCCAGCTCACCCGGACAGAAAGAGACCCAGTACTTC
.	TRBJ1-5	.	TRBV4-3	CASSQDERAVNQPQHF	TGCGCCAGCAGCCAAGATGAGAGGGCCGTCAATCAGCCCCAGCATTTT
TRBD1	TRBJ2-3	.	TRBV6-5	CASARDRAYDTQYF	TGTGCCAGCGCTCGGGACAGGGCGTACGATACGCAGTATTTT
TRBD1	TRBJ1-2	.	TRBV29-1	CSVELDRAHYGYTF	TGCAGCGTCGAATTGGACAGGGCTCACTATGGCTACACCTTC
.	TRBJ1-3	.	TRBV18	CASSPPNSGNTIYF	TGTGCCAGCTCACCACCTAACTCTGGAAACACCATATATTTT
.	TRBJ2-5	.	TRBV11-3	CASSLGQGSFETQYF	TGTGCCAGCAGCTTAGGGCAGGGGTCTTTTGAGACCCAGTACTTC
TRBD1	TRBJ1-1	.	TRBV10-3	CAIRGTGSNTEAFF	TGTGCCATCAGAGGGACAGGTTCGAACACTGAAGCTTTCTTT
.	TRBJ1-1	.	TRBV7-2	CASSIDRRTEAFF	TGTGCCAGCAGCATCGACAGGCGGACTGAAGCTTTCTTT
TRBD1	TRBJ2-5	.	TRBV11-3	CASSLEGQGRLTQYF	TGTGCCAGCAGCTTAGAGGGACAGGGGCGATTGACCCAGTACTTC
TRBD2	TRBJ2-3	.	TRBV28	CASSKGLQATDTQYF	TGTGCCAGCAGCAAGGGACTACAGGCCACAGATACGCAGTATTTT
TRBD1	TRBJ1-5	.	TRBV5-4	CASSQTGDSNQPQHF	TGTGCCAGCAGCCAGACAGGGGATAGCAATCAGCCCCAGCATTTT
.	TRBJ2-7	.	TRBV30	CAWSDPGRRGQYF	TGTGCCTGGAGTGATCCAGGGCGTAGAGGGCAGTACTTC
.	TRBJ2-2	.	TRBV19	CASSISPGAVAGELFF	TGTGCCAGTAGTATAAGTCCAGGGGCGGTTGCCGGGGAGCTGTTTTTT
TRBD2	TRBJ2-1	once	TRBV4-1	CASSQGLADHNEQFF	TGCGCCAGCAGCCAAGGACTAGCGGACCACAATGAGCAGTTCTTC
.	TRBJ1-2	.	TRBV12-3/TRBV12-4	CASSLALGDGYTF	TGTGCCAGCAGTTTAGCGCTAGGGGATGGCTACACCTTC
TRBD2	TRBJ2-1	.	TRBV2	CASSVGPQTSGSGDEQFF	TGTGCCAGCAGTGTCGGCCCCCAGACTAGCGGGAGTGGTGATGAGCAGTTCTTC
TRBD1	TRBJ2-2	.	TRBV5-4	CASLWGRQGNTGELFF	TGTGCCAGCTTATGGGGTCGACAGGGGAACACCGGGGAGCTGTTTTTT
TRBD1	TRBJ1-2	.	TRBV5-5	CASSLTGTGGGYGYTF	TGTGCCAGCAGCTTGACCGGGACAGGGGGAGGTTATGGCTACACCTTC
.	TRBJ1-1	.	TRBV7-9	CASSFFAGPSPTEAFF	TGTGCCAGCAGCTTTTTTGCAGGGCCGAGCCCCACTGAAGCTTTCTTT
.	TRBJ2-2	.	TRBV19	CASSIAGDTGELFF	TGTGCCAGTAGTATAGCCGGGGACACCGGGGAGCTGTTTTTT
TRBD1	TRBJ2-5	once	TRBV30	CAWSRGTGQETQYF	TGTGCCTGGAGCAGAGGGACAGGACAAGAGACCCAGTACTTC
.	TRBJ2-5	.	TRBV18	CASSPQFSGETQYF	TGTGCCAGCTCACCACAGTTTTCCGGAGAGACCCAGTACTTC
.	TRBJ2-2	few	TRBV9	CASSFSAGMAGELFF	TGTGCCAGCAGCTTCTCGGCGGGGATGGCCGGGGAGCTGTTTTTT
.	TRBJ2-5	.	TRBV29-1	CSVARRETQYF	TGCAGCGTTGCGCGCAGGGAGACCCAGTACTTC
.	TRBJ1-1	.	TRBV6-1	CASSEAPDRNTEAFF	TGTGCCAGCAGTGAAGCTCCTGACAGGAACACTGAAGCTTTCTTT
.	TRBJ1-1	.	TRBV27	CASSFTGSKSEAFF	TGTGCCAGCAGTTTCACGGGTTCAAAGAGTGAAGCTTTCTTT
.	TRBJ1-5	.	TRBV27	CASSLRQVNQPQHF	TGTGCCAGCAGTCTTAGACAGGTCAATCAGCCCCAGCATTTT
TRBD2	TRBJ2-1	once	TRBV11-3	CASSALAGGLNEQFF	TGTGCCAGCAGCGCCCTAGCGGGAGGGCTCAATGAGCAGTTCTTC
TRBD1	TRBJ2-2	.	TRBV5-4	CASSSGTANTGELFF	TGTGCCAGCAGCTCCGGGACAGCAAACACCGGGGAGCTGTTTTTT
.	TRBJ1-5	.	TRBV7-2	CASSSGLIQPQHF	TGTGCCAGCAGCTCAGGGTTAATCCAGCCCCAGCATTTT
.	TRBJ1-1	.	TRBV7-3	CASSFGGLNAEAFF	TGTGCCAGCAGCTTTGGCGGGTTGAACGCTGAAGCTTTCTTT
.	TRBJ2-1	.	TRBV13	CASSLLAARRYNEQFF	TGTGCCAGCAGCCTATTAGCGGCCCGAAGGTACAATGAGCAGTTCTTC
TRBD1	TRBJ1-4	.	TRBV7-9	CASSSPQGANEKLFF	TGTGCCAGCAGCTCACCACAGGGGGCTAATGAAAAACTGTTTTTT
TRBD1	TRBJ2-1	.	TRBV27	CASSLTRGIGNEQFF	TGTGCCAGCAGTTTAACCAGGGGGATAGGCAATGAGCAGTTCTTC
.	TRBJ1-5	few	TRBV7-3	CASSQSRNQPQHF	TGTGCCAGCAGCCAGTCCCGCAATCAGCCCCAGCATTTT
TRBD1	TRBJ1-5	.	TRBV6-2/TRBV6-3	CASSYAGQGRQPQHF	TGTGCCAGCAGTTACGCTGGACAGGGGAGACAGCCCCAGCATTTT
TRBD2	TRBJ2-2	.	TRBV3-1/TRBV3-2	CASSQRTSANTGELFF	TGTGCCAGCAGCCAGCGGACTAGCGCAAACACCGGGGAGCTGTTTTTT
TRBD1	TRBJ1-6	.	TRBV3-1/TRBV3-2	CASSHGDRSSYNSPLHF	TGTGCCAGCAGCCACGGGGACAGGAGCTCCTATAATTCACCCCTCCACTTT
.	TRBJ1-5	.	TRBV27	CASRYRGTDQPQHF	TGTGCCAGTCGATATCGGGGGACTGATCAGCCCCAGCATTTT
.	TRBJ2-2	.	TRBV12-3/TRBV12-4	CASSLSRVRELFF	TGTGCCAGCAGTTTAAGCAGGGTCCGGGAGCTGTTTTTT
TRBD1	TRBJ2-2	.	TRBV29-1	CSVESGPGTGSTGELFF	TGCAGCGTTGAATCCGGGCCCGGGACAGGGAGTACCGGGGAGCTGTTTTTT
.	TRBJ2-7	.	TRBV7-9	CASSLGNRGSSYEQYF	TGTGCCAGCAGCTTAGGTAACCGGGGGAGCTCCTACGAGCAGTACTTC
.	TRBJ2-3	.	TRBV3-1/TRBV3-2	CASSQASVADTQYF	TGTGCCAGCAGCCAGGCTAGCGTAGCAGATACGCAGTATTTT
.	TRBJ2-1	once	TRBV6-5	CASSYLGVRGNEQFF	TGTGCCAGCAGTTACCTCGGGGTCAGGGGCAATGAGCAGTTCTTC
TRBD1	TRBJ1-4	.	TRBV5-6	CASSPTGGGEKLFF	TGTGCCAGCAGCCCGACAGGGGGCGGTGAAAAACTGTTTTTT
TRBD2	TRBJ2-3	.	TRBV7-9	CASRPPTSGFNTQYF	TGTGCCAGCAGGCCGCCGACTAGCGGCTTTAATACGCAGTATTTT
TRBD2	TRBJ2-2	once	TRBV9	CASSGSGSGSGELFF	TGTGCCAGCAGCGGTAGCGGGAGTGGCAGCGGGGAGCTGTTTTTT
TRBD1	TRBJ1-4	once	TRBV18	CASSLGQGVGEKLFF	TGTGCCAGCTCACTGGGACAGGGGGTCGGAGAAAAACTGTTTTTT
TRBD1	TRBJ1-1	.	TRBV7-8	CASSSATGVMNTEAFF	TGTGCCAGCAGTTCGGCCACAGGGGTCATGAACACTGAAGCTTTCTTT
.	TRBJ1-1	.	TRBV11-3	CASSLDTVSGHTQAFF	TGTGCCAGCAGCTTAGATACGGTGAGCGGGCATACCCAAGCTTTCTTT
.	TRBJ1-2	.	TRBV7-2	CASSPDSNYGYTF	TGTGCCAGCAGTCCGGACAGCAACTATGGCTACACCTTC
TRBD1	TRBJ1-4	.	TRBV7-2	CASSLTGTTNEKLFF	TGTGCCAGCAGCTTGACAGGGACAACTAATGAAAAACTGTTTTTT